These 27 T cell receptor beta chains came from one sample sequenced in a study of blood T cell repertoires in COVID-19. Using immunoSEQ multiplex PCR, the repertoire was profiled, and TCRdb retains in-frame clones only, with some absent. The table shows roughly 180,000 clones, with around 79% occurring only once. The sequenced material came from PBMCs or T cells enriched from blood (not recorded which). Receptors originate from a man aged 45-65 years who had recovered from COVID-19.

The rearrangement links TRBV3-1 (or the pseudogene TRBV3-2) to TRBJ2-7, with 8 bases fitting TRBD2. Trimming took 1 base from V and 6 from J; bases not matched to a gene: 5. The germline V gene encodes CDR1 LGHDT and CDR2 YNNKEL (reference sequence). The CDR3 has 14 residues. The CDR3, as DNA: TGTGCCAGCAGCCAAGGACTAGCGAGCAGCGAGCAGTACTTC. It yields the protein CASSQGLASSEQYF.

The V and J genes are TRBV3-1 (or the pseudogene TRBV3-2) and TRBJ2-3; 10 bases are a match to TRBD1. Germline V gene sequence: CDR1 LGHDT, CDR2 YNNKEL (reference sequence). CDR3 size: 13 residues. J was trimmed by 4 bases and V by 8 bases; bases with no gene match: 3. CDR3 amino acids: CASGDRGPDTQYF. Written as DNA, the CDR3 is TGTGCCAGCGGGGACAGGGGCCCAGATACGCAGTATTTT.

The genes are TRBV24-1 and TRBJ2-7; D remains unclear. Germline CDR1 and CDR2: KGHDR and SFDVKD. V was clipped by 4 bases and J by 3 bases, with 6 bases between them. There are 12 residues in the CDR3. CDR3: CATSESGYEQYF. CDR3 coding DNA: TGTGCCACCAGTGAATCCGGCTACGAGCAGTACTTC.

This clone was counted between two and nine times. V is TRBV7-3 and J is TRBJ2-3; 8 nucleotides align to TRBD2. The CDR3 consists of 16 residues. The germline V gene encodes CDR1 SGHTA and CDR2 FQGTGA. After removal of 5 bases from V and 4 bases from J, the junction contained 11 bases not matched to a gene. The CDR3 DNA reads TGTGCCAGCAGCCCCCGGACTAGCTTAATCGCAGATACGCAGTATTTT. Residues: CASSPRTSLIADTQYF.

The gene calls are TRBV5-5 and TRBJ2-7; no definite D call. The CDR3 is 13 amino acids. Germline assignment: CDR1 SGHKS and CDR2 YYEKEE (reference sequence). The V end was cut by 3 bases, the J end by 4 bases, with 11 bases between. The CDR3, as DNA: TGTGCCAGCAGCTCTGGTCCCGGGTACGAGCAGTACTTC. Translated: CASSSGPGYEQYF.

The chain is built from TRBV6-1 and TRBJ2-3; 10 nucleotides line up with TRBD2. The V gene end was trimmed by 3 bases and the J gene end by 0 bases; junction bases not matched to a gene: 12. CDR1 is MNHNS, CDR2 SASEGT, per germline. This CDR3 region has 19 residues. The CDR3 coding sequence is TGTGCCAGCAGTGATGAGTTGACTAGCGGGCCCCTGAGCACAGATACGCAGTATTTT. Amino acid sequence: CASSDELTSGPLSTDTQYF.

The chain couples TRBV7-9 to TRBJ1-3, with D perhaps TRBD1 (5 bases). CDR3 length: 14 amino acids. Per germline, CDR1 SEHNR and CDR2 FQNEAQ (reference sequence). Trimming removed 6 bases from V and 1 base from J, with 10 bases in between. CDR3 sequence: CASRSTESGNTIYF. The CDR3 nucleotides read TGTGCCAGCAGATCGACAGAGTCTGGAAACACCATATATTTT.

The CDR3 DNA follows: TGTGCCACCAGTGAAATGGGGGGGGTTGGTATAGATACGCAGTATTTT. As protein: CATSEMGGVGIDTQYF. This sequence joins TRBV24-1 and TRBJ2-3; 7 bases align to TRBD2. Unmatched junction bases numbered 11, after V lost 4 bases and J lost 5 bases. Germline assignment: CDR1 KGHDR and CDR2 SFDVKD. The CDR3 loop spans 16 amino acids.

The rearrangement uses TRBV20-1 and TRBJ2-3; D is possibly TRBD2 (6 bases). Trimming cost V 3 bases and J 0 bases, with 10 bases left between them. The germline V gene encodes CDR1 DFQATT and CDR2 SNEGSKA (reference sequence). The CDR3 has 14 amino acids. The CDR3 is CSASKGTSTDTQYF. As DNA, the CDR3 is TGCAGTGCTAGTAAGGGGACTAGCACAGATACGCAGTATTTT.

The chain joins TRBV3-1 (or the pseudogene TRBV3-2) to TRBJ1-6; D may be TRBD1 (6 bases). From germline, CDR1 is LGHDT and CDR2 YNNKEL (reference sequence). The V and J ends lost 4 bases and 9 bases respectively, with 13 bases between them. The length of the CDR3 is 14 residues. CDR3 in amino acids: CASSRQGYGSPLHF. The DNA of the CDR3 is TGTGCCAGCAGCCGCCAGGGGTATGGTTCACCCCTCCACTTT.

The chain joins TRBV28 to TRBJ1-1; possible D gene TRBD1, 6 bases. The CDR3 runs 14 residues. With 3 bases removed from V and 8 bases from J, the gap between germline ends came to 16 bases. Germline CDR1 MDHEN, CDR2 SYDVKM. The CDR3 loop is CASSFGTGLWEAFF. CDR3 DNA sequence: TGTGCCAGCAGTTTTGGTACAGGGTTATGGGAAGCTTTCTTT.

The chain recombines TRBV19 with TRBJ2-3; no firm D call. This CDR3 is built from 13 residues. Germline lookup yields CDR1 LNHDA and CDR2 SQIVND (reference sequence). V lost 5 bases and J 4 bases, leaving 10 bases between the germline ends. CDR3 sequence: CASSLGHSDTQYF. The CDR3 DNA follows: TGTGCCAGTAGTTTGGGCCATTCAGATACGCAGTATTTT. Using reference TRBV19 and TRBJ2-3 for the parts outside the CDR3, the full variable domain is DGGITQSPKYLFRKEGQNVTLSCEQNLNHDAMYWYRQDPGQGLRLIYYSQIVNDFQKGDIAEGYSVSREKKESFPLTVTSAQKNPTAFYLCASSLGHSDTQYFGPGTRLTVL.

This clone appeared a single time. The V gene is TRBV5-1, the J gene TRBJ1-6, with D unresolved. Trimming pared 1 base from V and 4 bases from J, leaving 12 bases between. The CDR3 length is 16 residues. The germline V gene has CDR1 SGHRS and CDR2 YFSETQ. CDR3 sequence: CASSLLSGDYNSPLHF. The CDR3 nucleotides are TGCGCCAGCAGCTTGTTATCGGGAGATTATAATTCACCCCTCCACTTT.

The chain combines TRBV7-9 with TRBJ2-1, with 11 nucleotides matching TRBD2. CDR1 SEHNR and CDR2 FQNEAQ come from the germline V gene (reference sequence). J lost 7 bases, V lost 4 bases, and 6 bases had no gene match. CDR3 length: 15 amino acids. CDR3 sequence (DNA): TGTGCCAGCAGCTCCATAGCGGGAGGGTGGAATGAGCAGTTCTTC. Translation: CASSSIAGGWNEQFF. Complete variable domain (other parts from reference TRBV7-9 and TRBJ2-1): DTGVSQNPRHKITKRGQNVTFRCDPISEHNRLYWYRQTLGQGPEFLTYFQNEAQLEKSRLLSDRFSAERPKGSFSTLEIQRTEQGDSAMYLCASSSIAGGWNEQFFGPGTRLTVL.

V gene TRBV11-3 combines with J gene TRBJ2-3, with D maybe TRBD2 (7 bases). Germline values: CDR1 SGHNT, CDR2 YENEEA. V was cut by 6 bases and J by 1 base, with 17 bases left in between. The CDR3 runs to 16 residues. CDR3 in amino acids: CASSLGSGGGTDTQYF. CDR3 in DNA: TGTGCCAGCAGTTTGGGATCGGGGGGCGGCACAGATACGCAGTATTTT.

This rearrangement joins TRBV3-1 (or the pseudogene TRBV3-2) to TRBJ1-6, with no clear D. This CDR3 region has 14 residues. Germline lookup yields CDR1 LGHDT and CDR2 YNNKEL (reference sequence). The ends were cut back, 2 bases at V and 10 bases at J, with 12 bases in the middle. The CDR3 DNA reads TGTGCCAGCAGCCAAAGAGAACGGTGGTCACCCCTCCACTTT. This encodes CASSQRERWSPLHF.

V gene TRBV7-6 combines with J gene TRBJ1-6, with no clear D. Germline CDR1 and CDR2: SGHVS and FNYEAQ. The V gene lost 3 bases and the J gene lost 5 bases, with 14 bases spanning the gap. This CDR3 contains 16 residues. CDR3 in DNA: TGTGCCAGCAGCTTTTCCCCAGGCCTTCATAATTCACCCCTCCACTTT. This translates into CASSFSPGLHNSPLHF. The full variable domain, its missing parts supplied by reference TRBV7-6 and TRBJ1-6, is GAGVSQSPRYKVTKRGQDVALRCDPISGHVSLYWYRQALGQGPEFLTYFNYEAQQDKSGLPNDRFSAERPEGSISTLTIQRTEQRDSAMYRCASSFSPGLHNSPLHFGNGTRLTVT.

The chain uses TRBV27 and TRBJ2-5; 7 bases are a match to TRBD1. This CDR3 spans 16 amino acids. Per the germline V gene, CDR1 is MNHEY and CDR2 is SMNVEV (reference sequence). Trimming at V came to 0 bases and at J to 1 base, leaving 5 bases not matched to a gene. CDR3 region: CASSLSLWTGQETQYF. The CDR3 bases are TGTGCCAGCAGTTTATCCCTCTGGACAGGCCAAGAGACCCAGTACTTC.

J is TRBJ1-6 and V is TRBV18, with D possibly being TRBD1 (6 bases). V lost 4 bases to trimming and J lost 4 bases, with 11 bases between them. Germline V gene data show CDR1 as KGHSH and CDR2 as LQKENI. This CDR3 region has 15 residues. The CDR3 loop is CASSLGQSYNSPLHF. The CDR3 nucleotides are TGTGCCAGCTCACTTGGACAGAGTTATAATTCACCCCTCCACTTT.

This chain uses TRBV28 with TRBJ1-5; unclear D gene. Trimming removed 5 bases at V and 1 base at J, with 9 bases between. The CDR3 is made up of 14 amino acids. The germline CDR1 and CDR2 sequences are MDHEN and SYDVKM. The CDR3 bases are TGTGCCAGCAGTCGGACGGGAAGCAATCAGCCCCAGCATTTT. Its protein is CASSRTGSNQPQHF.

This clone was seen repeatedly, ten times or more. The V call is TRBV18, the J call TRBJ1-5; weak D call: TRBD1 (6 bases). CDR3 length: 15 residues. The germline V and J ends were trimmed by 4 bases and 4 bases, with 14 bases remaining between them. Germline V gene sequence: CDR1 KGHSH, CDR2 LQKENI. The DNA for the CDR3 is TGTGCCAGCTCACTCGGGACATCTATTAATCAGCCCCAGCATTTT. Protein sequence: CASSLGTSINQPQHF.

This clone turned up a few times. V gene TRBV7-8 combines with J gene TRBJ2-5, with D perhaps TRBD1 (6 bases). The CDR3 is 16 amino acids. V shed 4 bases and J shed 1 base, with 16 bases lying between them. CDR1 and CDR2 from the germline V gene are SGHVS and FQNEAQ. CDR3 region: CASSSYRDTFQETQYF. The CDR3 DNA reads TGTGCCAGCAGCTCCTACCGGGACACCTTCCAAGAGACCCAGTACTTC.

CDR3 DNA: TGCGCCAGCAGCTTGGCAGGGATCAACACCGGGGAGCTGTTTTTT. Translation: CASSLAGINTGELFF. The chain has TRBV5-1 and TRBJ2-2; the D gene is possibly TRBD1 (5 bases). Trimming stripped 0 bases from V and 2 bases from J, with 8 bases between. The V gene's germline CDR1 is SGHRS and CDR2 YFSETQ. This CDR3 has 15 amino acids.

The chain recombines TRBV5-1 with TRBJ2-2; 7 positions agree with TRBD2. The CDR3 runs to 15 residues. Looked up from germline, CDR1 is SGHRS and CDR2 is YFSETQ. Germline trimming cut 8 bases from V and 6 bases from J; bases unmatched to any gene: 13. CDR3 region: CASVPGDYIPGELFF. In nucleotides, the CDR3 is TGCGCCAGTGTGCCCGGGGACTATATTCCCGGGGAGCTGTTTTTT. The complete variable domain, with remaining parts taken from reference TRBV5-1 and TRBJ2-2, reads KAGVTQTPRYLIKTRGQQVTLSCSPISGHRSVSWYQQTPGQGLQFLFEYFSETQRNKGNFPGRFSGRQFSNSRSEMNVSTLELGDSALYLCASVPGDYIPGELFFGEGSRLTVL.

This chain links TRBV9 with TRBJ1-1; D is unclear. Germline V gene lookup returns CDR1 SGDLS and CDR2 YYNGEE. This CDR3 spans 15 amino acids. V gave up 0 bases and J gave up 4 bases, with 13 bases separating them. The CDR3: CASSVVEEVGTEAFF. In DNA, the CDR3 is TGTGCCAGCAGCGTAGTTGAGGAAGTCGGCACTGAAGCTTTCTTT.

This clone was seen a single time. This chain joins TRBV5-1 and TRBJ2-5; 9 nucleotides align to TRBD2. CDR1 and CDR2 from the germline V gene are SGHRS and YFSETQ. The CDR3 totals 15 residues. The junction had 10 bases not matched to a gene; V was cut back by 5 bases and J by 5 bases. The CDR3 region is CASRDSGSGSETQYF. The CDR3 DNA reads TGCGCCAGCAGAGACAGCGGTAGCGGGAGCGAGACCCAGTACTTC.

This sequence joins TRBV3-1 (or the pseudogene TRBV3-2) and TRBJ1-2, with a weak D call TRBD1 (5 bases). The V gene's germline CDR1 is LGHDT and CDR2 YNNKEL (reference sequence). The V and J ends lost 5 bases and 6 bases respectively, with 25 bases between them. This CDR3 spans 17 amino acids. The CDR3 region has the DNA TGTGCCAGCAGCTGGAGCTCCCGGGGGTGGACTTCTAATGGCTACACCTTC. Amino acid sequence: CASSWSSRGWTSNGYTF.